Listed below are T cell receptor beta chains from one sample, sequenced in a study of blood T cell repertoires in COVID-19. TCRdb keeps only in-frame clones here, not all; method: immunoSEQ multiplex PCR. There are around 250,000 clones in the sample; about nine tenths occur only once, and approximately 2% lies in the top ten. The sample comprised peripheral blood. The receptors shown here come from a man aged 25 to 40 who had recovered from COVID-19. Both conserved end residues are part of each CDR3. Fields, in order: V gene, J gene, clone size, D gene, CDR3 DNA, CDR3 protein. D genes are given only for firm matches. The listing skips clone size in some rows; elsewhere it reads once, few, many or a size class.

V gene: TRBV9; J gene: TRBJ1-6; clone size: NA; D gene: TRBD1; CDR3 DNA: TGTGCCAGCAGCGTAGGGTGGGACAGGGGATCTTCACCCCTCCACTTT; CDR3 protein: CASSVGWDRGSSPLHF
V gene: TRBV7-2; J gene: TRBJ2-2; clone size: NA; D gene: NA; CDR3 DNA: TGTGCCAGCAGCTTAGGGGGCCGGGGGTACACCGGGGAGCTGTTTTTT; CDR3 protein: CASSLGGRGYTGELFF
V gene: TRBV10-3; J gene: TRBJ2-1; clone size: NA; D gene: NA; CDR3 DNA: TGTGCCATTTCCAGGGCCGACAATGAGCAGTTCTTC; CDR3 protein: CAISRADNEQFF
V gene: TRBV6-6; J gene: TRBJ2-3; clone size: NA; D gene: NA; CDR3 DNA: TGTGCCAGCAGACAACCGGGACTCCTACTGGGGGATACGCAGTATTTT; CDR3 protein: CASRQPGLLLGDTQYF
V gene: TRBV10-1; J gene: TRBJ2-5; clone size: NA; D gene: NA; CDR3 DNA: TGCGCCAGCAGTTCAGTCGTGGGAGGTAGGGAGACCCAGTACTTC; CDR3 protein: CASSSVVGGRETQYF
V gene: TRBV5-1; J gene: TRBJ2-7; clone size: once; D gene: TRBD1; CDR3 DNA: TGCGCCAGCAGCCCCCCGGACAGGGGAAGTGGCGAGCAGTACTTC; CDR3 protein: CASSPPDRGSGEQYF
V gene: TRBV27; J gene: TRBJ2-7; clone size: NA; D gene: NA; CDR3 DNA: TGTGCCAGCAGTTTAAGGCGTCAGGGGAGCTCCTACGAGCAGTACTTC; CDR3 protein: CASSLRRQGSSYEQYF
V gene: TRBV5-1; J gene: TRBJ2-1; clone size: NA; D gene: NA; CDR3 DNA: TGCGCCAGCAGACATACACAACCACGGGACGGACTATCTTTATACAATGAGCAGTTCTTC; CDR3 protein: CASRHTQPRDGLSLYNEQFF
V gene: TRBV3-1/TRBV3-2; J gene: TRBJ1-6; clone size: NA; D gene: NA; CDR3 DNA: TGTGCCAGCAGCCTTGGGGGGGGGAATTCACCCCTCCACTTT; CDR3 protein: CASSLGGGNSPLHF
V gene: TRBV6-1; J gene: TRBJ2-6; clone size: NA; D gene: NA; CDR3 DNA: TGTGCCAGCAGTGAAGGCAGGTCTGGGGCCAACGTCCTGACTTTC; CDR3 protein: CASSEGRSGANVLTF
V gene: TRBV6-6; J gene: TRBJ1-1; clone size: NA; D gene: NA; CDR3 DNA: TGTGCCAGCAGCTTACAGGGCTTCAACACTGAAGCTTTCTTT; CDR3 protein: CASSLQGFNTEAFF
V gene: TRBV9; J gene: TRBJ1-3; clone size: NA; D gene: NA; CDR3 DNA: TGTGCCAGCAGCGTAGATCCGGGGGGTTCTGGAAACACCATATATTTT; CDR3 protein: CASSVDPGGSGNTIYF
V gene: TRBV5-1; J gene: TRBJ2-7; clone size: NA; D gene: TRBD1; CDR3 DNA: TGCGCCAGCAGCTTCCCGCCGGGACAGGGAGGGGTTGAGCAGTACTTC; CDR3 protein: CASSFPPGQGGVEQYF
V gene: TRBV24-1; J gene: TRBJ2-3; clone size: once; D gene: NA; CDR3 DNA: TGTGCCACCACAGGGGCAGTGACAGATACGCAGTATTTT; CDR3 protein: CATTGAVTDTQYF
V gene: TRBV19; J gene: TRBJ2-3; clone size: NA; D gene: NA; CDR3 DNA: TGTGCCAGTCCCCTAGATACGCAGTATTTT; CDR3 protein: CASPLDTQYF
V gene: TRBV2; J gene: TRBJ2-5; clone size: NA; D gene: NA; CDR3 DNA: TGTGCCAGCAGAATTACGGATGGGGAGGAGACCCAGTACTTC; CDR3 protein: CASRITDGEETQYF
V gene: TRBV9; J gene: TRBJ2-7; clone size: NA; D gene: TRBD1; CDR3 DNA: TGTGCCAGCAGCCCCTGGACAGGGGGCCACGAGCAGTACTTC; CDR3 protein: CASSPWTGGHEQYF
V gene: TRBV12-3/TRBV12-4; J gene: TRBJ1-2; clone size: NA; D gene: TRBD1; CDR3 DNA: TGTGCCAACTCAAGACAGGGGAATGGCTACACCTTC; CDR3 protein: CANSRQGNGYTF
V gene: TRBV18; J gene: TRBJ1-3; clone size: NA; D gene: NA; CDR3 DNA: TGTGCCAGCTCCCCCAATGTCTTTAGTGGGGCCTCTGGAAACACCATATATTTT; CDR3 protein: CASSPNVFSGASGNTIYF
V gene: TRBV11-2; J gene: TRBJ1-4; clone size: NA; D gene: NA; CDR3 DNA: TGTGCCAGCGTAAACAGGGAGGGGGATGAAAAACTGTTTTTT; CDR3 protein: CASVNREGDEKLFF
V gene: TRBV9; J gene: TRBJ2-2; clone size: NA; D gene: TRBD1; CDR3 DNA: TGTGCCAGCAGCGTAAGGTGGGGACAGGGTCTAATCGGGGAGCTGTTTTTT; CDR3 protein: CASSVRWGQGLIGELFF
V gene: TRBV7-9; J gene: TRBJ1-5; clone size: many; D gene: NA; CDR3 DNA: TGTGCCAGCAGCTTAGACTATCAGCCCCAGCATTTT; CDR3 protein: CASSLDYQPQHF
V gene: TRBV23-1; J gene: TRBJ2-7; clone size: NA; D gene: TRBD1; CDR3 DNA: TGCGCCAGCACCAATGAGGACAGGGAGCCTTCCTACGAGCAGTACTTC; CDR3 protein: CASTNEDREPSYEQYF
V gene: TRBV19; J gene: TRBJ1-5; clone size: many; D gene: TRBD1; CDR3 DNA: TGTGCCAGTAGTCGACAGGGAGAGGGCAATCAGCCCCAGCATTTT; CDR3 protein: CASSRQGEGNQPQHF
V gene: TRBV4-3; J gene: TRBJ1-6; clone size: NA; D gene: TRBD1; CDR3 DNA: TGCGCCAGCAGCCAAGACAGGGGGTTGAATTCACCCCTCCACTTT; CDR3 protein: CASSQDRGLNSPLHF
V gene: TRBV15; J gene: TRBJ2-2; clone size: NA; D gene: TRBD2; CDR3 DNA: TGTGCCACCAGCAGAGGGCTTAGGCTAGCGGTGACCGGGGAGCTGTTTTTT; CDR3 protein: CATSRGLRLAVTGELFF
V gene: TRBV9; J gene: TRBJ2-1; clone size: NA; D gene: NA; CDR3 DNA: TGTGCCAGCAGCCCCGGGACTTTTTCCAATGAGCAGTTCTTC; CDR3 protein: CASSPGTFSNEQFF
V gene: TRBV6-5; J gene: TRBJ1-2; clone size: NA; D gene: NA; CDR3 DNA: TGTGCCAGCAGTTACGGGCAGGGGAGGGTCTATGGCTACACCTTC; CDR3 protein: CASSYGQGRVYGYTF
V gene: TRBV15; J gene: TRBJ2-3; clone size: NA; D gene: TRBD1; CDR3 DNA: TGTGCCACCAGCAGAGAGAGACAGGGCCCAGATACGCAGTATTTT; CDR3 protein: CATSRERQGPDTQYF
V gene: TRBV10-1; J gene: TRBJ2-7; clone size: NA; D gene: NA; CDR3 DNA: TGCGCCAGCAGTGAGTCGGACAGGGAGGGAGAGCAGTACTTC; CDR3 protein: CASSESDREGEQYF
V gene: TRBV5-1; J gene: TRBJ2-7; clone size: once; D gene: NA; CDR3 DNA: TGCGCCAGCAGCTTTATGAGTGAATCCTACGAGCAGTACTTC; CDR3 protein: CASSFMSESYEQYF
V gene: TRBV12-5; J gene: TRBJ2-1; clone size: NA; D gene: TRBD2; CDR3 DNA: TGTGCTAGTGGTCCAGGGACTAGATGGGATGAGCAGTTCTTC; CDR3 protein: CASGPGTRWDEQFF
V gene: TRBV30; J gene: TRBJ2-7; clone size: NA; D gene: TRBD2; CDR3 DNA: TGTGCCTGGAGTCCCCAGGCGGGGGGCTACGAGCAGTACTTC; CDR3 protein: CAWSPQAGGYEQYF
V gene: TRBV5-8; J gene: TRBJ1-5; clone size: NA; D gene: TRBD1; CDR3 DNA: TGTGCCAGCAGCTTAACGCCGGGACAGGGGTATCAGCCCCAGCATTTT; CDR3 protein: CASSLTPGQGYQPQHF
V gene: TRBV5-1; J gene: TRBJ2-2; clone size: NA; D gene: TRBD1; CDR3 DNA: TGCGCCAGCAGCGGCCAGGGGGCGACCGGGGAGCTGTTTTTT; CDR3 protein: CASSGQGATGELFF
V gene: TRBV11-2; J gene: TRBJ1-5; clone size: few; D gene: NA; CDR3 DNA: TGTGCCAGCAGCTGGGGAGTAAATCAGCCCCAGCATTTT; CDR3 protein: CASSWGVNQPQHF
V gene: TRBV4-2; J gene: TRBJ1-1; clone size: NA; D gene: NA; CDR3 DNA: TGTGCCAGCAGCCAAGTGGCACGTCTTCCCACTGAAGCTTTCTTT; CDR3 protein: CASSQVARLPTEAFF
V gene: TRBV27; J gene: TRBJ1-1; clone size: NA; D gene: TRBD1; CDR3 DNA: TGTGCCAGCAGTTTATCTACAGGGGTCGGGCGTCGGGCTTTCTTT; CDR3 protein: CASSLSTGVGRRAFF
V gene: TRBV5-1; J gene: TRBJ1-6; clone size: NA; D gene: TRBD1; CDR3 DNA: TGCGCCAGCAGCCGGACAGGGGGCGGATCACCCCTCCACTTT; CDR3 protein: CASSRTGGGSPLHF
V gene: TRBV5-8; J gene: TRBJ1-2; clone size: NA; D gene: TRBD1; CDR3 DNA: TGTGCCAGCAGCTTCCCGGGATCCTCTCCAGGGGGGAACTATGGCTACACCTTC; CDR3 protein: CASSFPGSSPGGNYGYTF
V gene: TRBV3-1/TRBV3-2; J gene: TRBJ1-1; clone size: NA; D gene: NA; CDR3 DNA: TGTGCCAGCAGCCAAGAGAACAGGGTTTCGGGTGAAGCTTTCTTT; CDR3 protein: CASSQENRVSGEAFF
V gene: TRBV7-9; J gene: TRBJ2-1; clone size: NA; D gene: NA; CDR3 DNA: TGTGCCAGCTCCTCCCCCGGGCAGGGCTATGAGCAGTTCTTC; CDR3 protein: CASSSPGQGYEQFF
V gene: TRBV6-6; J gene: TRBJ2-5; clone size: NA; D gene: NA; CDR3 DNA: TGTGCCAGCAGTTACCCAGGGGCAGAGACCCAGTACTTC; CDR3 protein: CASSYPGAETQYF
V gene: TRBV6-2/TRBV6-3; J gene: TRBJ2-1; clone size: NA; D gene: TRBD2; CDR3 DNA: TGTGCCAGCAGTTACAAGTCCTTAGCGGGGGACCCCTACAATGAGCAGTTCTTC; CDR3 protein: CASSYKSLAGDPYNEQFF
V gene: TRBV7-8; J gene: TRBJ1-6; clone size: NA; D gene: NA; CDR3 DNA: TGTGCCAGCAGCTTAGCCGTCCAGGGTCCGGATTCACCCCTCCACTTT; CDR3 protein: CASSLAVQGPDSPLHF
V gene: TRBV19; J gene: TRBJ2-2; clone size: NA; D gene: NA; CDR3 DNA: TGTGCCAGTAGTTTTCCGGTAACCGGGGAGCTGTTTTTT; CDR3 protein: CASSFPVTGELFF
V gene: TRBV21-1; J gene: TRBJ2-3; clone size: NA; D gene: NA; CDR3 DNA: TGTGCCAGCAGCCGTAGGACAGGCTTTTGTACGCAGTATTTT; CDR3 protein: CASSRRTGFCTQYF
V gene: TRBV10-3; J gene: TRBJ2-2; clone size: NA; D gene: NA; CDR3 DNA: TGTGCCATCAGTGAGAGGGCGGGCACCGGGGAGCTGTTTTTT; CDR3 protein: CAISERAGTGELFF
V gene: TRBV11-2; J gene: TRBJ1-1; clone size: NA; D gene: NA; CDR3 DNA: TGTGCCAGCAGCTTAGGGGGAGACACTGAAGCTTTCTTT; CDR3 protein: CASSLGGDTEAFF